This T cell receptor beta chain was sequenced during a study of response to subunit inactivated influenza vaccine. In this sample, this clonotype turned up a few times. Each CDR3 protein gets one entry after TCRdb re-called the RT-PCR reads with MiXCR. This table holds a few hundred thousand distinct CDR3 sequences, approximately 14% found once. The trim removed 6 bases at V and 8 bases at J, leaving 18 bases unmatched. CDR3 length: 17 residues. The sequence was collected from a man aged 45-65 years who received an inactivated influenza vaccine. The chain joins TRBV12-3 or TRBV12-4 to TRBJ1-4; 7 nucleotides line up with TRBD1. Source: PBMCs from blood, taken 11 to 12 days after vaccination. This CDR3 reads CASSPIVPKGAREKLFF. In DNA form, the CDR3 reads TGTGCCAGCAGCCCTATCGTCCCAAAGGGGGCGCGGGAAAAACTGTTTTTT.